Shown below are 32 T cell receptor beta chains from a single sample sequenced in a study of CD8+CD57+ T cells in acquired aplastic anemia. Patients who underwent sequencing had shown CD8+CD57+ cell expansion by flow cytometry. TCR beta VDJ and CDR3 profiling used genomic DNA as template. TCRdb independently ran MiXCR on the reads; one entry per CDR3 protein. This sample has 120,000 or so distinct CDR3 sequences, with approximately 61% found just once. Material: sorted CD4+, CD8+, or CD8+CD57+ T cells (not recorded which) from PBMCs. Source of these receptors: a human donor with aplastic anemia.

This clonotype was observed a single time. CDR3 residues: CASSTLGQGVGGYTF. In nucleotides, the CDR3 is TGTGCCAGCAGTACTTTGGGGCAGGGAGTGGGTGGCTACACCTTC. The chain combines TRBV6-2 or TRBV6-3 with TRBJ1-2; D is perhaps TRBD1 (5 bases). Trimming removed 5 bases at V and 7 bases at J, with 20 bases between. CDR3 size: 15 residues. Per the germline V gene, CDR1 is MNHEY and CDR2 is SVGEGT.

This clonotype was counted ten times or more. V is TRBV7-9 and J is TRBJ2-1, with D perhaps matching TRBD2 (6 bases). V shed 5 bases and J shed 10 bases, with 18 bases lying between them. There are 14 residues in the CDR3. Germline assignment: CDR1 SEHNR and CDR2 FQNEAQ (reference sequence). CDR3 sequence: CASSQNYLAVEQFF. The CDR3 bases are TGTGCCAGCAGCCAAAACTACTTAGCGGTCGAGCAGTTCTTC.

V is TRBV14 and J is TRBJ1-6; D ambiguous. Between the trimmed V and J ends, which lost 3 bases and 5 bases, there was a span of 5 bases. The germline gives CDR1 SGHDN, CDR2 FVKESK. The CDR3 spans 13 residues. The CDR3: CASSHGNNSPLHF. In DNA, the CDR3 is TGTGCCAGCAGCCATGGGAATAATTCACCCCTCCACTTT.

The V and J genes are TRBV19 and TRBJ1-2; perhaps TRBD1 as D (6 bases). Trimming shortened V by 7 bases and J by 4 bases, and 25 bases separated the two germline ends. Germline loops: CDR1 LNHDA, CDR2 SQIVND (reference sequence). The CDR3 is 17 residues long. The CDR3 sequence is CASTPGSGGQKSYGYTF. The CDR3 DNA reads as TGTGCCAGTACCCCAGGTAGCGGGGGGCAGAAGAGCTATGGCTACACCTTC.

The V call is TRBV7-8, the J call TRBJ1-2; unclear D gene. Germline V gene sequence: CDR1 SGHVS, CDR2 FQNEAQ. Trimming took off 4 bases at V and 1 base at J, with 13 bases between the two ends. This CDR3 is built from 15 residues. The CDR3 nucleotides are TGTGCCAGCAGCTCAACACAGACTGATAACTATGGCTACACCTTC. It translates to CASSSTQTDNYGYTF.

The rearrangement uses TRBV4-1 and TRBJ1-2; TRBD1 agrees at 8 bases. J was trimmed by 4 bases and V by 3 bases; bases with no gene match: 19. Germline V gene lookup returns CDR1 MGHRA and CDR2 YSYEKL. The CDR3 is 19 amino acids. The CDR3 spells CASSHRTGRNTEGSYGYTF. The CDR3 DNA reads TGCGCCAGCAGCCACCGGACAGGGCGAAACACTGAAGGGAGCTATGGCTACACCTTC.

This chain uses TRBV7-2 with TRBJ2-5; D may be TRBD1 or TRBD2 (7 bases each). V was clipped by 6 bases and J by 4 bases, with 21 bases between them. Looked up from germline, CDR1 is SGHTA and CDR2 is FQGNSA. The CDR3 is 16 residues long. Here the CDR3 DNA reads TGTGCCAGCAGTTTCCTGACAGGGAGGGTTAGAGAGACCCAGTACTTC. As protein: CASSFLTGRVRETQYF. The full variable domain, completed using reference TRBV7-2 and TRBJ2-5, is GAGVSQSPSNKVTEKGKDVELRCDPISGHTALYWYRQSLGQGLEFLIYFQGNSAPDKSGLPSDRFSAERTGGSVSTLTIQRTQQEDSAVYLCASSFLTGRVRETQYFGPGTRLLVL.

The chain has TRBV24-1 and TRBJ2-3, with D unresolved. Trimming left V 4 bases short and J 2 bases short, with 6 bases between. Germline V gene lookup returns CDR1 KGHDR and CDR2 SFDVKD. This CDR3 comprises 13 residues. The CDR3 region has the DNA TGTGCCACCAGTGACCAGTTCACAGATACGCAGTATTTT. Translation gives CATSDQFTDTQYF.

The sample holds a few counts of this clonotype. V usage is TRBV11-1 and J usage is TRBJ2-2; 10 nucleotides agree with TRBD1. In germline, CDR1 is SGHAT, CDR2 FQDESV (reference sequence). The V gene end was trimmed by 4 bases and the J gene end by 4 bases; junction bases not matched to a gene: 6. This CDR3 contains 16 residues. CDR3 in DNA: TGTGCCAGCAGCTCCTCGGACAGGGGGATCACCGGGGAGCTGTTTTTT. It yields the protein CASSSSDRGITGELFF.

This chain links TRBV29-1 with TRBJ2-7; no clear D. This CDR3 spans 12 amino acids. The germline CDR1 and CDR2 sequences are SQVTM and ANQGSEA. Trimming took off 4 bases at V and 2 bases at J, with 9 bases between the two ends. The CDR3 loop reads CSVGIGTYEQYF. DNA of the CDR3: TGCAGCGTTGGGATTGGTACCTACGAGCAGTACTTC.

This clonotype was seen ten or more times. V and J are TRBV4-1 and TRBJ1-2, with D uncertain. Germline V gene data show CDR1 as MGHRA and CDR2 as YSYEKL. V was shortened by 1 base and J by 3 bases, with 6 bases between the two germline ends. The CDR3 extends over 13 amino acids. CDR3 sequence (DNA): TGCGCCAGCAGCCAAGTCACGGACTATGGCTACACCTTC. Translating gives CASSQVTDYGYTF.

This clonotype showed up many times. The chain combines TRBV24-1 with TRBJ1-5, with D possibly TRBD1 on 5 matching bases. With 3 bases removed from V and 4 bases from J, the gap between germline ends came to 15 bases. This CDR3 has 16 amino acids. CDR1 is KGHDR, CDR2 SFDVKD, per germline. The CDR3 is CATSDRPQGRNQPQHF. The CDR3 DNA reads as TGTGCCACCAGTGATCGGCCCCAGGGTCGTAATCAGCCCCAGCATTTT.

This clonotype was seen ten or more times. The chain joins TRBV12-3 or TRBV12-4 to TRBJ1-1; D may be TRBD1 (6 bases). The CDR3 loop spans 13 amino acids. Trimming took 6 bases from V and 4 from J, leaving 12 bases between them. For the CDR3, the DNA is TGTGCCAGCAGAGGGGGGCTAGGCACTGAAGCTTTCTTT. Encoded protein: CASRGGLGTEAFF.

This clonotype was observed at least ten times. The gene calls are TRBV3-1 and TRBJ2-7, with 8 bases lining up with TRBD2. Germline values: CDR1 LGHDT, CDR2 YNNKEL (reference sequence). V gave up 10 bases and J gave up 5 bases; unmatched junction bases: 4. The CDR3 runs to 11 residues. The CDR3 DNA reads TGTGCCACCGGGAGGGGCCACGAGCAGTACTTC. Translated: CATGRGHEQYF.

The V gene is TRBV15, the J gene TRBJ2-3; 14 nucleotides match TRBD2. Germline CDR1 and CDR2: LNHNV and YYDKDF (reference sequence). This CDR3 contains 17 residues. V lost 3 bases, J lost 1 base, and 3 bases stayed unmatched. This CDR3 reads CATSSLTSGGGTDTQYF. The CDR3 DNA is TGTGCCACCAGCAGCTTGACTAGCGGGGGGGGCACAGATACGCAGTATTTT.

This chain uses TRBV10-3 with TRBJ2-1; D perhaps matches TRBD2 (6 bases). This CDR3 spans 16 amino acids. Trimming took off 1 base at V and 4 bases at J, with 14 bases between the two ends. Germline loops: CDR1 ENHRY, CDR2 SYGVKD. CDR3 in amino acids: CAISELGGLLYNEQFF. Written as DNA, the CDR3 is TGTGCCATCAGTGAGTTGGGAGGACTACTATACAATGAGCAGTTCTTC.

This chain uses TRBV2 with TRBJ1-6; perhaps TRBD1 as D (5 bases). V shed 4 bases and J shed 13 bases, with 17 bases lying between them. Germline CDR1 reads SNHLY; CDR2 reads FYNNEI. The CDR3 totals 14 residues. The CDR3 here is CASSAGTTRSPLHF. CDR3 bases: TGTGCCAGCAGTGCCGGGACGACCAGAAGTCCCCTCCACTTT.

This clonotype has a count of ten or more. This chain connects TRBV7-9 to TRBJ1-4; a weak D match, TRBD1 (6 bases). The CDR3 length is 14 residues. Trimming cost V 4 bases and J 8 bases, with 14 bases left between them. Per the germline V gene, CDR1 is SEHNR and CDR2 is FQNEAQ (reference sequence). CDR3 region: CASSSSGVREKLFF. Here the CDR3 DNA reads TGTGCCAGCAGCTCGTCAGGGGTCCGGGAAAAACTGTTTTTT.

This chain connects TRBV24-1 to TRBJ2-1; 8 bases are shared with TRBD2. The junction had 11 bases not matched to a gene; V was cut back by 6 bases and J by 5 bases. CDR3 length equals 16 residues. Germline V CDR1 and CDR2: KGHDR, SFDVKD. The DNA of the CDR3 is TGTGCCACCAGTAGGGCGGGGGGCGGTTATAACAATGAGCAGTTCTTC. It is translated as CATSRAGGGYNNEQFF.

In its sample, this clonotype was seen a few times. The chain recombines TRBV9 with TRBJ2-2, with a possible D match to TRBD2 (5 bases). The CDR3 spans 15 residues. Germline values: CDR1 SGDLS, CDR2 YYNGEE. V lost 4 bases to trimming and J lost 6 bases, with 16 bases between them. CDR3 sequence: CASSTATGSAGELFF. CDR3 in DNA: TGTGCCAGCAGCACTGCGACGGGGTCTGCCGGGGAGCTGTTTTTT. Combining the CDR3 with reference TRBV9 and TRBJ2-2 gives the whole variable domain DSGVTQTPKHLITATGQRVTLRCSPRSGDLSVYWYQQSLDQGLQFLIQYYNGEERAKGNILERFSAQQFPDLHSELNLSSLELGDSALYFCASSTATGSAGELFFGEGSRLTVL.

The J gene is TRBJ2-3, the V gene TRBV11-1; D gene unclear. V was shortened by 5 bases and J by 2 bases, with 14 bases between the two germline ends. The CDR3 extends over 15 amino acids. The germline V gene has CDR1 SGHAT and CDR2 FQDESV (reference sequence). The CDR3 DNA follows: TGTGCCAGCAGCCAAGAAGTCAGATACACAGATACGCAGTATTTT. As protein: CASSQEVRYTDTQYF.

This clonotype was counted many times. The V gene is TRBV9, the J gene TRBJ1-1, with unresolved D. The V gene's germline CDR1 is SGDLS and CDR2 YYNGEE. The CDR3 sequence is 15 residues long. V lost 0 bases, J lost 4 bases, and 13 bases lay in between. CDR3 protein: CASSVGVDSGTEAFF. The CDR3 DNA reads as TGTGCCAGCAGCGTAGGGGTTGACTCGGGCACTGAAGCTTTCTTT.

The V and J genes are TRBV7-3 and TRBJ2-1; TRBD2 matches 9 bases. The germline CDR1 and CDR2 sequences are SGHTA and FQGTGA. V dropped 6 bases and J dropped 8; count of bases not matched to a gene: 2. The CDR3 runs to 12 residues. The CDR3 loop reads CASSSSGDEQFF. CDR3 in DNA: TGTGCCAGCAGTTCTAGCGGGGATGAGCAGTTCTTC.

The chain couples TRBV19 to TRBJ1-1; 9 positions agree with TRBD1. Per the germline V gene, CDR1 is LNHDA and CDR2 is SQIVND (reference sequence). The CDR3 has 14 residues. J was trimmed by 1 base and V by 7 bases; bases with no gene match: 4. The CDR3 DNA reads as TGTGCCAGTACATGGGGACAGGGGAACACTGAAGCTTTCTTT. Protein product: CASTWGQGNTEAFF.

The chain combines TRBV12-3 or TRBV12-4 with TRBJ2-6; maybe TRBD1 (6 bases). The CDR3 has 15 amino acids. The germline V and J ends were trimmed by 6 bases and 4 bases, with 13 bases remaining between them. This chain's CDR3 is CASSTQGYGANVLTF. The DNA for the CDR3 is TGTGCCAGCAGCACACAGGGATACGGGGCCAACGTCCTGACTTTC.

This clonotype was detected ten times or more. The V gene is TRBV19, the J gene TRBJ1-2, with D maybe TRBD1 (5 bases). Germline CDR1 reads LNHDA; CDR2 reads SQIVND (reference sequence). The germline V and J ends were trimmed by 1 base and 6 bases, with 12 bases remaining between them. This CDR3 comprises 14 residues. The CDR3 is CASSIVWGGDGYTF. The CDR3 DNA follows: TGTGCCAGTAGTATAGTCTGGGGAGGGGATGGCTACACCTTC.

A word on this clonotype: This CDR3 fails to terminate in the conserved phenylalanine or tryptophan, so it likely reflects a read error. The chain carries TRBV9 and TRBJ2-7; either TRBD1 or TRBD2 may fit D (5 bases each). Germline loops: CDR1 SGDLS, CDR2 YYNGEE. With 2 bases removed from V and 5 bases from J, the gap between germline ends came to 14 bases. The CDR3 consists of 14 residues. The DNA of the CDR3 is TGTGCCAGCAGCGTCTGGGGGTCTGGGGACGAGCAGTACTCC. It yields the protein CASSVWGSGDEQYS.

Turning to this clonotype: This may be a read error: a much more frequent sequence differs by one nucleotide. The conserved closing phenylalanine or tryptophan is absent in this CDR3, likely reflecting a read error. CDR3 protein: CASSLTGNSPLHL. The DNA of the CDR3 is TGTGCCAGCAGCTTGACAGGGAATTCACCCCTCCACCTT. V gene TRBV7-6 combines with J gene TRBJ1-6; 7 bases line up with TRBD1. V shed 3 bases and J 7 bases; nucleotides not matched to a gene: 0. Per germline, CDR1 SGHVS and CDR2 FNYEAQ. The CDR3 extends over 13 amino acids.

This chain joins TRBV10-3 and TRBJ1-2; no reliable D call. Germline V gives CDR1 ENHRY, CDR2 SYGVKD. The CDR3 extends over 15 amino acids. V lost 2 bases and J 0 bases, leaving 10 bases between the germline ends. CDR3 loop: CAISEVQLANYGYTF. The DNA of the CDR3 is TGTGCCATCAGTGAGGTTCAGTTAGCTAACTATGGCTACACCTTC.

This clonotype was recorded a few times. CDR3 protein: CASSPRDRGYNEQFF. As DNA, the CDR3 is TGTGCCAGCAGTCCCCGGGACAGGGGGTACAATGAGCAGTTCTTC. The genes are TRBV3-1 and TRBJ2-1; 11 nucleotides line up with TRBD1. Looked up from germline, CDR1 is LGHDT and CDR2 is YNNKEL (reference sequence). The V segment lost 6 bases and the J segment 4 bases; nucleotides outside the gene matches: 5. The CDR3 loop spans 15 amino acids.

This clonotype was recorded a few times. The rearrangement uses TRBV5-6 and TRBJ2-7, with TRBD2 matching over 10 bases. The V gene's germline CDR1 is SGHDT and CDR2 YYEEEE. J lost 3 bases, V lost 4 bases, and 4 bases had no gene match. The CDR3 consists of 14 residues. CDR3 sequence reads: CASSTGLADYEQYF. The CDR3 DNA reads TGTGCCAGCAGCACTGGACTAGCGGACTACGAGCAGTACTTC.

The chain uses TRBV11-1 and TRBJ2-1; a possible D gene is TRBD2 (8 bases). The V end lost 5 bases, the J end lost 5 bases, and 22 bases lay between the germline ends. Germline-derived CDR1 and CDR2 are SGHAT and FQDESV (reference sequence). CDR3 length: 17 residues. DNA of the CDR3: TGTGCCAGCAGCCCGCCGGGAGGGACAGTAGGCAACAATGAGCAGTTCTTC. Translated: CASSPPGGTVGNNEQFF.